This T cell receptor (beta chain) comes out of a study of beta chain features in type 1 diabetes. Germline values: CDR1 GTSNPN, CDR2 SVGIG (reference sequence). Trimming removed 2 bases at V and 6 bases at J, with 5 bases between. The CDR3 runs 11 residues. For this clone: Its antigen is unidentified. This CDR3 is also generated by other DNA sequences in the sample.

Via the markers CD45RO/CCR7/CD25/CD127/CD95/CD27, stem cell-like memory, regulatory, central memory and naive CD4+ cells were sorted. Isolated RNA was reverse transcribed in full, so expressed TCRB transcripts were sequenced. TCRdb's copy holds only in-frame clones and misses some; the assay was immunoSEQ multiplex PCR. Among about 260,000 clones listed, roughly 70% were seen once. Study findings and constraints: Comparison showed that naive, central memory and Treg TCRB repertoires appeared more similar among patients than among healthy donors.

The sequenced sample consisted of naive CD4+ T cells from blood. This sequence originates from a young man in good health. The rearrangement links TRBV30 to TRBJ2-1; D is unresolved. CDR3 bases: TGTGCCTGGAGTCCCGGCAATGAGCAGTTCTTC. This translates into CAWSPGNEQFF. The complete variable domain, with remaining parts taken from reference TRBV30 and TRBJ2-1, reads SQTIHQWPATLVQPVGSPLSLECTVEGTSNPNLYWYRQAAGRGLQLLFYSVGIGQISSEVPQNLSASRPQDRQFILSSKKLLLSDSGFYLCAWSPGNEQFFGPGTRLTVL.